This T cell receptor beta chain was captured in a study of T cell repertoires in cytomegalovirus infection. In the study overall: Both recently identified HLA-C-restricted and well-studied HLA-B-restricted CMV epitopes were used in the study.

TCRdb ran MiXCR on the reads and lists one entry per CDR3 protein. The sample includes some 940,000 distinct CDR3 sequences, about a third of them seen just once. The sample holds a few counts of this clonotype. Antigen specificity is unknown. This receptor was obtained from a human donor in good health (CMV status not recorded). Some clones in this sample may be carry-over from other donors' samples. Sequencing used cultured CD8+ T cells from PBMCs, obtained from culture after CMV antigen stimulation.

The CDR3 bases are TGTGCCAGCAGTTACTCGAACCGGGGAACTAGCACAGATACGCAGTATTTT. It encodes CASSYSNRGTSTDTQYF. The chain employs TRBV6-6 and TRBJ2-3, with D possibly matching TRBD2 (5 bases). V lost 0 bases and J lost 0, with 13 bases in between. The CDR3 has 17 residues. Germline V lookup: CDR1 MNHNY, CDR2 SVGAGI (reference sequence).